The 2 T cell receptor beta chains listed next were all sequenced from one sample in a study of brain T cells in children with intractable seizures. Generated by immunoSEQ multiplex PCR, the TCRdb table keeps only in-frame clones and is missing some. The sample holds about 340,000 clones, about 93% seen once. Time point of the sample: blood from clinic visit 5 months post-surgery; TSC patient then seizure free. The sequencing here drew on peripheral blood, taken 4 to 5 months after surgery. The receptors were sampled from a boy less than two years old with tuberous sclerosis and intractable seizures.

The J gene is TRBJ2-1, the V gene TRBV7-3, with no clear D. Germline CDR1 and CDR2: SGHTA and FQGTGA. Between the trimmed V and J ends, which lost 2 bases and 9 bases, there was a span of 11 bases. This CDR3 region has 13 residues. The chain's CDR3 is CASSLYDLGEQFF. As DNA, the CDR3 is TGTGCCAGCAGCTTATACGACTTGGGTGAGCAGTTCTTC. The complete variable domain, with remaining parts taken from reference TRBV7-3 and TRBJ2-1, reads GAGVSQTPSNKVTEKGKYVELRCDPISGHTALYWYRQSLGQGPEFLIYFQGTGAADDSGLPNDRFFAVRPEGSVSTLKIQRTERGDSAVYLCASSLYDLGEQFFGPGTRLTVL.

The chain is built from TRBV5-1 and TRBJ2-5; TRBD2 agrees at 12 bases. V lost 3 bases and J lost 2; bases outside the gene matches: 8. The CDR3 contains 17 residues. Germline-derived CDR1 and CDR2 are SGHRS and YFSETQ. CDR3 nucleotide sequence: TGCGCCAGCAGCTACTCTAGCGGGAGGGAACAACAAGAGACCCAGTACTTC. Translated, it gives CASSYSSGREQQETQYF.